This passage covers 30 T cell receptor beta chains from one sample sequenced in a study of OX40 agonist ivuxolimab in advanced cancers. Using immunoSEQ multiplex PCR, the repertoire was profiled, and TCRdb retains in-frame clones only, with some absent. The data show around 50,000 clones, approximately 91% seen once. Sequenced material: CD4+ or CD8+ T cells sorted from blood, taken in a trial of the OX40 agonist ivuxolimab. All receptors derive from an adult with an advanced solid tumor such as melanoma, head and neck, liver or kidney cancer.

This clone occurred once. The chain couples TRBV6-6 to TRBJ2-7, with unresolved D. The germline CDR1 and CDR2 sequences are MNHNY and SVGAGI (reference sequence). This CDR3 has 13 residues. V was clipped by 7 bases and J by 7 bases, with 17 bases between them. CDR3 sequence: CASTDMAVGEQYF. The CDR3 DNA is TGTGCCAGCACAGACATGGCAGTGGGAGAGCAGTACTTC.

This clone was seen a single time. The rearrangement uses TRBV6-1 and TRBJ2-4; the D is unclear. The ends were cut back, 1 base at V and 9 bases at J, with 7 bases in the middle. The CDR3 extends over 12 amino acids. From germline, CDR1 is MNHNS and CDR2 SASEGT. In DNA, the CDR3 is TGTGCCAGCAGTGAAGGCCGGGTCATTCAGTACTTC. It specifies CASSEGRVIQYF.

The CDR3 loop is CASSGGGGVQETQYF. The CDR3 coding sequence is TGTGCCAGCAGCGGTGGGGGGGGCGTACAAGAGACCCAGTACTTC. The chain uses TRBV13 and TRBJ2-5, with TRBD2 as a possible D gene (7 bases). Germline lookup yields CDR1 PRHDT and CDR2 FYEKMQ (reference sequence). This CDR3 has 15 amino acids. V lost 5 bases and J lost 2, with 15 bases in between.

This clone appeared a few times. The chain has TRBV27 and TRBJ1-4; possibly TRBD1 for D (5 bases). Germline lookup yields CDR1 MNHEY and CDR2 SMNVEV (reference sequence). The CDR3 contains 15 residues. Trimming took 6 bases from V and 8 from J, leaving 19 bases between them. CDR3 sequence (DNA): TGTGCCAGCAGGGGGACGGCGCTTTCGGGGGAAAAACTGTTTTTT. This encodes CASRGTALSGEKLFF.

The J gene is TRBJ1-4, the V gene TRBV18; the D is unclear. The CDR3 length is 15 residues. Per the germline V gene, CDR1 is KGHSH and CDR2 is LQKENI. Trimming removed 0 bases from V and 7 bases from J, with 12 bases in between. In DNA form, the CDR3 reads TGTGCCAGCTCACCACCGGAGGGCGAGGGTGAAAAACTGTTTTTT. Translating it yields CASSPPEGEGEKLFF. The full variable domain, its missing parts supplied by reference TRBV18 and TRBJ1-4, is NAGVMQNPRHLVRRRGQEARLRCSPMKGHSHVYWYRQLPEEGLKFMVYLQKENIIDESGMPKERFSAEFPKEGPSILRIQQVVRGDSAAYFCASSPPEGEGEKLFFGSGTQLSVL.

The chain couples TRBV11-2 to TRBJ2-7, with 10 bases matching TRBD2. The CDR3 contains 15 residues. J lost 7 bases, V lost 3 bases, and 9 bases had no gene match. The germline CDR1 and CDR2 sequences are SGHAT and FQNNGV. CDR3 in DNA: TGTGCCAGCAGCTTCATACTAGCGGGAACCGGAGAGCAGTACTTC. Translating gives CASSFILAGTGEQYF.

This clone has a single count. The rearrangement links TRBV27 to TRBJ2-1; TRBD1 might be the D (5 bases). CDR1 MNHEY and CDR2 SMNVEV come from the germline V gene (reference sequence). This CDR3 spans 13 amino acids. V was trimmed by 6 bases and J by 5 bases, leaving 11 bases between them. The CDR3 DNA follows: TGTGCCAGCAGCTACAGGATGAACAATGAGCAGTTCTTC. This sequence encodes CASSYRMNNEQFF.

V and J are TRBV11-1 and TRBJ2-7; D not certain. The germline V and J ends were trimmed by 3 bases and 2 bases, with 8 bases remaining between them. The germline V gene encodes CDR1 SGHAT and CDR2 FQDESV (reference sequence). The CDR3 is 13 amino acids. This CDR3 reads CASSFKIAYEQYF. The CDR3 DNA is TGTGCCAGCAGCTTTAAAATTGCCTACGAGCAGTACTTC.

The J gene is TRBJ1-2, the V gene TRBV11-3; 10 nucleotides line up with TRBD1. This CDR3 region has 16 residues. Trimming cost V 5 bases and J 4 bases; bases outside gene matches: 10. CDR1 SGHNT and CDR2 YENEEA come from the germline V gene. CDR3 coding DNA: TGTGCCAGCAGCCCCCTCGGACAGGGGGTAGGCTATGGCTACACCTTC. As protein: CASSPLGQGVGYGYTF.

This clone showed up just a few times. The chain recombines TRBV5-6 with TRBJ1-1, with D possibly TRBD1 on 5 matching bases. Germline V gives CDR1 SGHDT, CDR2 YYEEEE. The V and J ends lost 1 base and 4 bases respectively, with 11 bases between them. CDR3 length: 14 amino acids. CDR3 nucleotides: TGTGCCAGCAGCTTGCACAGGCTGGGCACTGAAGCTTTCTTT. Translating it yields CASSLHRLGTEAFF.

This sequence joins TRBV29-1 and TRBJ2-3; maybe TRBD2 (5 bases). Germline V CDR1 and CDR2: SQVTM, ANQGSEA. Deletions cut 8 bases from V and 2 bases from J, with 17 bases between. This CDR3 is built from 14 residues. This chain's CDR3 is CSPRWLAHTDTQYF. CDR3 DNA: TGCAGCCCCAGGTGGTTAGCGCACACAGATACGCAGTATTTT.

The chain joins TRBV18 to TRBJ2-5; 9 nucleotides align to TRBD2. CDR1 and CDR2 (germline): KGHSH, LQKENI. The V and J ends lost 1 base and 3 bases, in that order; junction bases with no gene match: 0. CDR3 size: 14 residues. The CDR3, as DNA: TGTGCCAGCTCACCACTAGCGGGAGAAGAGACCCAGTACTTC. Residues: CASSPLAGEETQYF.

The chain joins TRBV7-8 to TRBJ2-1, with D maybe TRBD1 (6 bases). Per germline, CDR1 SGHVS and CDR2 FQNEAQ. The CDR3 contains 14 residues. Trimming shortened V by 5 bases and J by 4 bases, and 12 bases separated the two germline ends. Written as DNA, the CDR3 is TGTGCCAGCAGCGGGGGCGGCGGATACAATGAGCAGTTCTTC. Protein: CASSGGGGYNEQFF.

The chain joins TRBV2 to TRBJ2-3, with TRBD2 matching 13 bases. The junction had 2 bases not matched to a gene; V was cut back by 5 bases and J by 3 bases. CDR1 is SNHLY, CDR2 FYNNEI, per germline. This CDR3 region has 15 residues. DNA for the CDR3: TGTGCCAGCAGTCGACTAGCGGGAGGAACAGATACGCAGTATTTT. Residues: CASSRLAGGTDTQYF.

This chain connects TRBV5-1 to TRBJ2-1, with D unresolved. Trimming pared 0 bases from V and 6 bases from J, leaving 10 bases between. The CDR3 length is 14 residues. Germline CDR1 and CDR2: SGHRS and YFSETQ. In DNA form, the CDR3 reads TGCGCCAGCAGCTTGGCTGGCAGTAGCAATGAGCAGTTCTTC. Translating gives CASSLAGSSNEQFF.

This chain connects TRBV5-4 to TRBJ1-2; D unresolved. Per the germline V gene, CDR1 is SGHNT and CDR2 is YYREEE (reference sequence). Deletions cut 4 bases from V and 4 bases from J, with 14 bases between. This CDR3 spans 14 amino acids. CDR3 nucleotides: TGTGCCAGCAGCCAATCCGGACGGAGCTATGGCTACACCTTC. It yields the protein CASSQSGRSYGYTF.

The V call is TRBV4-1, the J call TRBJ1-3; no clear D gene. Trimming pared 0 bases from V and 4 bases from J, leaving 10 bases between. The CDR3 contains 15 residues. CDR1 and CDR2 from the germline V gene are MGHRA and YSYEKL. CDR3 DNA sequence: TGCGCCAGCAGCCAAGATTACGGGGTAGGAAACACCATATATTTT. It is translated as CASSQDYGVGNTIYF.

CDR3 protein: CASSQKRDGKNEKLFF. The CDR3 DNA sequence: TGTGCCAGCAGCCAGAAGAGGGACGGGAAGAATGAAAAACTGTTTTTT. The chain recombines TRBV7-2 with TRBJ1-4, with D maybe TRBD1 (5 bases). The V end lost 5 bases, the J end lost 5 bases, and 18 bases lay between the germline ends. CDR1 and CDR2 from the germline V gene are SGHTA and FQGNSA. The CDR3 loop spans 16 amino acids.

The rearrangement links TRBV5-1 to TRBJ2-5; D might be TRBD1 or TRBD2, each matching 5 bases. This CDR3 is 13 amino acids long. V lost 3 bases and J 4 bases, leaving 10 bases between the germline ends. The V gene's germline CDR1 is SGHRS and CDR2 YFSETQ. CDR3 region: CASSWGYPETQYF. DNA for the CDR3: TGCGCCAGCAGCTGGGGGTACCCAGAGACCCAGTACTTC.

Here the CDR3 reads CASSDDMSYGYTF. DNA for the CDR3: TGTGCCAGCAGTGACGACATGTCCTATGGCTACACCTTC. The chain is built from TRBV2 and TRBJ1-2; D is uncertain. Germline CDR1 SNHLY, CDR2 FYNNEI. CDR3 length equals 13 residues. V was clipped by 3 bases and J by 4 bases, with 9 bases between them.

The chain recombines TRBV5-4 with TRBJ2-3; 10 nucleotides line up with TRBD1. Trimming at V came to 4 bases and at J to 5 bases, leaving 7 bases not matched to a gene. There are 15 residues in the CDR3. CDR1 and CDR2 (germline): SGHNT, YYREEE (reference sequence). CDR3 region: CASSARDRGEDTQYF. CDR3 DNA sequence: TGTGCCAGCAGCGCCCGGGACAGGGGTGAAGATACGCAGTATTTT.

This rearrangement joins TRBV5-1 to TRBJ2-2; D perhaps matches TRBD2 (6 bases). The V end lost 3 bases, the J end lost 6 bases, and 12 bases lay between the germline ends. Germline CDR1 is SGHRS and CDR2 is YFSETQ. This CDR3 has 14 residues. The CDR3 nucleotides read TGCGCCAGCAGCTCGGAGGGAGTGCCCGGGGAGCTGTTTTTT. This sequence encodes CASSSEGVPGELFF.

The chain joins TRBV5-1 to TRBJ2-2; D may correspond to TRBD1 or TRBD2 (5 bases each). Germline V CDR1 and CDR2: SGHRS, YFSETQ. The CDR3 length is 15 residues. Trimming shortened V by 0 bases and J by 6 bases, and 12 bases separated the two germline ends. Here the CDR3 DNA reads TGCGCCAGCAGCTTGGGAGGGGAGATCGCCGGGGAGCTGTTTTTT. Translated, it gives CASSLGGEIAGELFF.

This sequence joins TRBV5-1 and TRBJ2-5; no clear D. In germline, CDR1 is SGHRS, CDR2 YFSETQ. This CDR3 region has 14 residues. The V end lost 0 bases, the J end lost 5 bases, and 11 bases lay between the germline ends. In DNA form, the CDR3 reads TGCGCCAGCAGCTTGGGGGGTATCCGGGAGACCCAGTACTTC. Protein product: CASSLGGIRETQYF. Together with reference TRBV5-1 and TRBJ2-5, the CDR3 gives the full variable domain: KAGVTQTPRYLIKTRGQQVTLSCSPISGHRSVSWYQQTPGQGLQFLFEYFSETQRNKGNFPGRFSGRQFSNSRSEMNVSTLELGDSALYLCASSLGGIRETQYFGPGTRLLVL.

This rearrangement joins TRBV19 to TRBJ1-5; 9 nucleotides align to TRBD1. J was trimmed by 2 bases and V by 3 bases; bases with no gene match: 5. The CDR3 spans 16 residues. From germline, CDR1 is LNHDA and CDR2 SQIVND (reference sequence). The CDR3: CASSMRGDRGNQPQHF. The CDR3 DNA reads TGTGCCAGTAGTATGCGAGGGGACAGGGGCAATCAGCCCCAGCATTTT.

The V call is TRBV5-1, the J call TRBJ2-2; unclear D gene. V was trimmed by 3 bases and J by 0 bases, leaving 9 bases between them. The germline V gene has CDR1 SGHRS and CDR2 YFSETQ. The CDR3 extends over 15 amino acids. Written as DNA, the CDR3 is TGCGCCAGCAGCTCCAATCCCTCGAACACCGGGGAGCTGTTTTTT. It translates to CASSSNPSNTGELFF.

This chain uses TRBV18 with TRBJ1-2; D unresolved. Trimming cost V 3 bases and J 4 bases, with 15 bases left between them. The CDR3 sequence is 15 residues long. Germline-derived CDR1 and CDR2 are KGHSH and LQKENI. CDR3 bases: TGTGCCAGCTCACCGGAACGGGATTCTAGCTATGGCTACACCTTC. Protein sequence: CASSPERDSSYGYTF.

This clone was observed a few times. V and J are TRBV6-6 and TRBJ2-7; 7 positions agree with TRBD1. The CDR3 extends over 13 amino acids. Per the germline V gene, CDR1 is MNHNY and CDR2 is SVGAGI (reference sequence). The V segment lost 6 bases and the J segment 4 bases; nucleotides outside the gene matches: 6. The CDR3 loop reads CASSRDRAYEQYF. The CDR3 nucleotides are TGTGCCAGCAGCCGCGACAGGGCTTACGAGCAGTACTTC.

V is TRBV18 and J is TRBJ2-1, with 9 nucleotides matching TRBD1. Trimming cost V 3 bases and J 6 bases; bases outside gene matches: 0. The germline V gene has CDR1 KGHSH and CDR2 LQKENI. There are 13 residues in the CDR3. The CDR3 DNA sequence: TGTGCCAGCTCACCGACAGGGGGCAATGAGCAGTTCTTC. As protein: CASSPTGGNEQFF.

The count of this clone is one. This sequence joins TRBV6-1 and TRBJ1-5; tentatively, D is TRBD1 (6 bases). This CDR3 comprises 16 residues. CDR1 is MNHNS and CDR2 is SASEGT in the germline V gene. V gave up 1 base and J gave up 1 base, with 11 bases separating them. In DNA, the CDR3 is TGTGCCAGCAGTGAAGAGGGGGGGATCAGCAATCAGCCCCAGCATTTT. Residues: CASSEEGGISNQPQHF.